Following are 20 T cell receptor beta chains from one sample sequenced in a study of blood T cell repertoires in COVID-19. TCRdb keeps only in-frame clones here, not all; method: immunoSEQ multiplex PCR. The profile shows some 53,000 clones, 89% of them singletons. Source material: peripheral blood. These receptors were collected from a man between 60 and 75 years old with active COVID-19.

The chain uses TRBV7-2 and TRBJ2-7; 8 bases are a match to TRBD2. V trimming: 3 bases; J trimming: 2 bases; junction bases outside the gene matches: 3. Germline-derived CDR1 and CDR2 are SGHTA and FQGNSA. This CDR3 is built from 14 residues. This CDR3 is CASSLGLETYEQYF. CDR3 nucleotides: TGTGCCAGCAGCTTGGGACTAGAGACCTACGAGCAGTACTTC.

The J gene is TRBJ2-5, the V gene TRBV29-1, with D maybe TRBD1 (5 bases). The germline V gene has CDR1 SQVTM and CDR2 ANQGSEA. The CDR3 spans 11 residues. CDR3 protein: CRHGARETQYF. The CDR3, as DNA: TGCAGACATGGGGCTCGAGAGACCCAGTACTTC.

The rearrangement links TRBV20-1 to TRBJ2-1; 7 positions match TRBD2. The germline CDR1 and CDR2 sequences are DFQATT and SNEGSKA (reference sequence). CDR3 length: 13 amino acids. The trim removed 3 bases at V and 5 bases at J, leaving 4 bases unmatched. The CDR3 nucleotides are TGCAGTGCTAGTACTAGCGACCACAATGAGCAGTTCTTC. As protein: CSASTSDHNEQFF.

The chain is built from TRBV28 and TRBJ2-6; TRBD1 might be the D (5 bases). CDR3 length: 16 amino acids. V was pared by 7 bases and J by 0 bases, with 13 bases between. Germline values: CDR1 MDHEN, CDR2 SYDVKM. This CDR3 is CASKGASDSGANVLTF. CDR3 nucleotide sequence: TGTGCCAGCAAAGGGGCCAGTGACTCTGGGGCCAACGTCCTGACTTTC. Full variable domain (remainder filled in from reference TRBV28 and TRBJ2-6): DVKVTQSSRYLVKRTGEKVFLECVQDMDHENMFWYRQDPGLGLRLIYFSYDVKMKEKGDIPEGYSVSREKKERFSLILESASTNQTSMYLCASKGASDSGANVLTFGAGSRLTVL.

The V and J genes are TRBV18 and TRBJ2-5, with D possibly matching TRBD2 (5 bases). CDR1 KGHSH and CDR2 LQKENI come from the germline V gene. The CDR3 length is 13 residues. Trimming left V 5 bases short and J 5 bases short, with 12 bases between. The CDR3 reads CASSTAGKETQYF. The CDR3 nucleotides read TGTGCCAGCTCAACGGCGGGTAAGGAGACCCAGTACTTC.

The DNA for the CDR3 is TGTGCCAGCACCTCCGGTAGGAGGAGCGGCGGCAATGAGCAGTTCTTC. Protein sequence: CASTSGRRSGGNEQFF. The chain has TRBV7-8 and TRBJ2-1; TRBD2 is a possible D gene (5 bases). Germline-derived CDR1 and CDR2 are SGHVS and FQNEAQ. This CDR3 spans 16 amino acids. Trimming took 7 bases from V and 6 from J, leaving 22 bases between them.

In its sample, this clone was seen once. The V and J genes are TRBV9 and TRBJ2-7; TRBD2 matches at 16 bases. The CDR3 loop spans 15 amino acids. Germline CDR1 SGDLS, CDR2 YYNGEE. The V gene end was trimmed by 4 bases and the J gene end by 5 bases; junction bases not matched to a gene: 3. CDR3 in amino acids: CASSTGLAGGHEQYF. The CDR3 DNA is TGTGCCAGCAGCACGGGACTAGCGGGAGGGCACGAGCAGTACTTC.

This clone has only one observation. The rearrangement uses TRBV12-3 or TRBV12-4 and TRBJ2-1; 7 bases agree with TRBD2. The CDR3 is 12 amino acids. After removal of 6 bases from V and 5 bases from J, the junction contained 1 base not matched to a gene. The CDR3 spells CASSRGDNEQFF. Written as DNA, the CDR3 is TGTGCCAGCAGCCGGGGGGACAATGAGCAGTTCTTC.

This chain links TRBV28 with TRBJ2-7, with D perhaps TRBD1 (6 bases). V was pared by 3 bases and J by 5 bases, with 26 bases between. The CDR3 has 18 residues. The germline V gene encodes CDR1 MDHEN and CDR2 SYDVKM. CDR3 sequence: CASSFQRGKAGLLNEQYF. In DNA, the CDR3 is TGTGCCAGCAGTTTCCAGAGGGGGAAGGCAGGCCTCCTTAACGAGCAGTACTTC.

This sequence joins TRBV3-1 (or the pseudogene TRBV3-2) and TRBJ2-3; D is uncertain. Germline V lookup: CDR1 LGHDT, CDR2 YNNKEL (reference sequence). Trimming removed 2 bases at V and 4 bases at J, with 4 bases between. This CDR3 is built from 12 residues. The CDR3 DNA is TGTGCCAGCAGCCAAAGCCCAGATACGCAGTATTTT. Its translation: CASSQSPDTQYF.

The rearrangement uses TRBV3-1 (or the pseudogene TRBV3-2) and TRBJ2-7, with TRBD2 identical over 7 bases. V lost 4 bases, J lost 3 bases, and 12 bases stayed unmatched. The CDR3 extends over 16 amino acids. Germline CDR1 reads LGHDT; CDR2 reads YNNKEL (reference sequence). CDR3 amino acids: CASSLSSGRGYYEQYF. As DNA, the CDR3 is TGTGCCAGCAGCCTCTCATCCGGGCGGGGGTACTACGAGCAGTACTTC.

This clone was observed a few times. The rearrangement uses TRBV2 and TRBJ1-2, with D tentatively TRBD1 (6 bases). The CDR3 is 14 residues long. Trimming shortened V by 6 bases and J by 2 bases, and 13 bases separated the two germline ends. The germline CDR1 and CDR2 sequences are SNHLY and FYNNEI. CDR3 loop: CASRNRDKNYGYTF. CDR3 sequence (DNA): TGTGCCAGCAGGAACCGGGACAAAAACTATGGCTACACCTTC.

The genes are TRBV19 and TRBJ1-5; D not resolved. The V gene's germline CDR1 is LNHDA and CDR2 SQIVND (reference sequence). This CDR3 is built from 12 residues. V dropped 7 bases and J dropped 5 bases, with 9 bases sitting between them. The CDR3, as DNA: TGTGCCAGTACCCTCGTGTATCAGCCCCAGCATTTT. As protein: CASTLVYQPQHF.

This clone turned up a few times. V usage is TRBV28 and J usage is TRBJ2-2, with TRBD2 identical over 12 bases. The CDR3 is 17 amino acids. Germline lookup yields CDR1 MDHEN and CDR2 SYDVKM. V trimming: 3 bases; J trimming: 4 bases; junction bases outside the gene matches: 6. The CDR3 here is CASSLLAGGPGTGELFF. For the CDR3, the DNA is TGTGCCAGCAGTTTGCTAGCGGGAGGGCCGGGCACCGGGGAGCTGTTTTTT.

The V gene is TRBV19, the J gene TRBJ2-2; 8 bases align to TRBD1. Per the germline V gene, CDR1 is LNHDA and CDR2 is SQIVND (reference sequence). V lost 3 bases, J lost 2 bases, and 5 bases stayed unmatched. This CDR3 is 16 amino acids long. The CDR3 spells CASSMGSGGNTGELFF. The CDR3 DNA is TGTGCCAGTAGTATGGGGTCAGGGGGCAACACCGGGGAGCTGTTTTTT.

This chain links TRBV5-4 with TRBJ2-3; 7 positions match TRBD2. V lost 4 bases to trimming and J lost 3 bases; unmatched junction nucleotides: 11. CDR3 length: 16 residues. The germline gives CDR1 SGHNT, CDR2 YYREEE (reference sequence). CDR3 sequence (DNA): TGTGCCAGCAGCATTGGGGCGGGAGTGGGGACAGATACGCAGTATTTT. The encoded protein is CASSIGAGVGTDTQYF.

The CDR3 nucleotides are TGTGCCAGCAGGCTACAGGGTCATATAGACTATGGCTACACCTTC. Protein: CASRLQGHIDYGYTF. The chain recombines TRBV3-1 (or the pseudogene TRBV3-2) with TRBJ1-2, with D possibly being TRBD1 (6 bases). V was clipped by 6 bases and J by 3 bases, with 17 bases between them. The CDR3 is 15 residues long. CDR1 is LGHDT, CDR2 YNNKEL, per germline (reference sequence).

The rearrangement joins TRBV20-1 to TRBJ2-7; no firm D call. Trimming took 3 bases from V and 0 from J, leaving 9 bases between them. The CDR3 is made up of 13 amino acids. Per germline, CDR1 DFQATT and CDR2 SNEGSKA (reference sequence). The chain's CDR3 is CSASEHSSYEQYF. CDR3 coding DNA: TGCAGTGCTAGTGAGCATAGCTCCTACGAGCAGTACTTC.

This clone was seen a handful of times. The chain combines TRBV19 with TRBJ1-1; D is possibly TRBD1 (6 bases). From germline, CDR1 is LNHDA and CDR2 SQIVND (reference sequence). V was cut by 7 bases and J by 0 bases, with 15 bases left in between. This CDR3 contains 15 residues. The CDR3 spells CASTLQGMMNTEAFF. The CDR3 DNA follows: TGTGCCAGTACCTTACAGGGAATGATGAACACTGAAGCTTTCTTT.

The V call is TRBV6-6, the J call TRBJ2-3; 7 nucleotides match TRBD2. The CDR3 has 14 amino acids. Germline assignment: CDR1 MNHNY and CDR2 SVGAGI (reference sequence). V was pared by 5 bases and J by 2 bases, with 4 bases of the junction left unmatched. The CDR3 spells CASSLAAVTDTQYF. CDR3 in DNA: TGTGCCAGCAGTCTAGCGGCGGTCACAGATACGCAGTATTTT.